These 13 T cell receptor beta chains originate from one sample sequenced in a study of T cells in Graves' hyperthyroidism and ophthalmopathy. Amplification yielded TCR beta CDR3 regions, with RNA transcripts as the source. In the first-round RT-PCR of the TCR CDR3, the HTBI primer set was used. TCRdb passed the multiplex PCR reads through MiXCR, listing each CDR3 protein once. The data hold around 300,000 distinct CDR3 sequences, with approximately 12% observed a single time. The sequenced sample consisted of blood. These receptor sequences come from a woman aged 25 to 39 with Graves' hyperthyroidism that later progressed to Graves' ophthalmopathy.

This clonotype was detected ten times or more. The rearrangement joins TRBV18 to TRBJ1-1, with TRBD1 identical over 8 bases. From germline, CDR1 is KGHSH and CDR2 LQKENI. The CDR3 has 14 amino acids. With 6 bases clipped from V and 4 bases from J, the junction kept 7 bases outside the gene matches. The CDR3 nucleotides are TGTGCCAGCTCCACCAACGACAGGGGCACTGAAGCTTTCTTT. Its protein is CASSTNDRGTEAFF.

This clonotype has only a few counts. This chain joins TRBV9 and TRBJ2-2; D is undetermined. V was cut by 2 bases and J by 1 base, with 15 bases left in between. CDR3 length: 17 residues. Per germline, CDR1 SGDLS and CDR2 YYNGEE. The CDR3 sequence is CASSVSSLIKNTGELFF. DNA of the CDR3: TGTGCCAGCAGCGTTTCCAGCTTAATAAAGAACACCGGGGAGCTGTTTTTT. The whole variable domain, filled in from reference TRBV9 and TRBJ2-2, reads DSGVTQTPKHLITATGQRVTLRCSPRSGDLSVYWYQQSLDQGLQFLIQYYNGEERAKGNILERFSAQQFPDLHSELNLSSLELGDSALYFCASSVSSLIKNTGELFFGEGSRLTVL.

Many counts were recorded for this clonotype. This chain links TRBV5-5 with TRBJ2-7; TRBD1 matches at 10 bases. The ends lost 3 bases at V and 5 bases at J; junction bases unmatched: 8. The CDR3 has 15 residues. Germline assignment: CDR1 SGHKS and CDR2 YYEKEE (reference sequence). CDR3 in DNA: TGTGCCAGCAGCTGGGGGGACAGGGGTCCGGACGAGCAGTACTTC. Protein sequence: CASSWGDRGPDEQYF. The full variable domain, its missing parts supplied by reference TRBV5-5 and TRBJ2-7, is DAGVTQSPTHLIKTRGQQVTLRCSPISGHKSVSWYQQVLGQGPQFIFQYYEKEERGRGNFPDRFSARQFPNYSSELNVNALLLGDSALYLCASSWGDRGPDEQYFGPGTRLTVT.

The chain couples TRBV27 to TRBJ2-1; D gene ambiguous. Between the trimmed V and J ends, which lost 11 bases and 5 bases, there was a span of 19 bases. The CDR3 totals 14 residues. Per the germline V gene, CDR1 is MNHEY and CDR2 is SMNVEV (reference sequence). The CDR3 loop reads CAGISTATNNEQFF. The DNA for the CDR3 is TGTGCCGGCATAAGCACTGCTACAAACAATGAGCAGTTCTTC.

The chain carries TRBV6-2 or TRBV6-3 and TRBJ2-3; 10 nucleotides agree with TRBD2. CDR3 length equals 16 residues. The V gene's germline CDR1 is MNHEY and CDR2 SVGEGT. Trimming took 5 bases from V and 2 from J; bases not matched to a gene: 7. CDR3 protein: CASSRLAGGTTDTQYF. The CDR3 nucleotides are TGTGCCAGCAGTCGCTTAGCGGGAGGAACCACAGATACGCAGTATTTT.

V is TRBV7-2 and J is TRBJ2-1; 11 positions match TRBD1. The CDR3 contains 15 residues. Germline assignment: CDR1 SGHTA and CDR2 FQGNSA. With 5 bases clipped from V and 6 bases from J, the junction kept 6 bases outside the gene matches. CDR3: CASSPGTGGSNEQFF. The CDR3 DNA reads TGTGCCAGCAGCCCTGGGACAGGGGGAAGCAATGAGCAGTTCTTC.

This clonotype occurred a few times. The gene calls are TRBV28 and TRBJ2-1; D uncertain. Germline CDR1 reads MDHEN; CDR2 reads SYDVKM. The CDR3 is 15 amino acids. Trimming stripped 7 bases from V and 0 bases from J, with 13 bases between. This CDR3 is CASNPDSSSYNEQFF. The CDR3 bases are TGTGCCAGCAATCCCGACTCCAGCTCCTACAATGAGCAGTTCTTC.

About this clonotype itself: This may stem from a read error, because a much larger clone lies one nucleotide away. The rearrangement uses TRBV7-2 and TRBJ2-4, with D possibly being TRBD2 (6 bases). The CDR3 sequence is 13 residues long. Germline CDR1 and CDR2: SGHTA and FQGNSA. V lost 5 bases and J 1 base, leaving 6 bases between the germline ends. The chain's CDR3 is CASSGGAKNIQYF. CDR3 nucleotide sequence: TGTGCCAGCAGCGGGGGGGCCAAAAACATTCAGTACTTC.

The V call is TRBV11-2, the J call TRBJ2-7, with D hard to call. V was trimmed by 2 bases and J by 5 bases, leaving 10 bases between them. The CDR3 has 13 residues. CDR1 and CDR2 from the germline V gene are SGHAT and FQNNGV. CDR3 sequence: CASSLNSLDEQYF. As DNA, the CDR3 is TGTGCCAGCAGCTTAAATTCTCTCGACGAGCAGTACTTC.

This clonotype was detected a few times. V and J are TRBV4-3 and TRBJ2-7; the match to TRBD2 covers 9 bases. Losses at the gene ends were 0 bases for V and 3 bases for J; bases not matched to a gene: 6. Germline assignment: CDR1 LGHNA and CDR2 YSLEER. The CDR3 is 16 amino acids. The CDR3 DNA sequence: TGCGCCAGCAGCCAAGACATAGCGGGAGTTGGCTACGAGCAGTACTTC. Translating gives CASSQDIAGVGYEQYF.

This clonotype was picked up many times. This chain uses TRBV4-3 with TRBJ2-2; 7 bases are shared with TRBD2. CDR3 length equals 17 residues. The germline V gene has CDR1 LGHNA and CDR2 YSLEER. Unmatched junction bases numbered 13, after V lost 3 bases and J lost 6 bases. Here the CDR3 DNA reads TGCGCCAGCAGCCAGTCCCTTTGGGGGAGGGCGCCCGGGGAGCTGTTTTTT. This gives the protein CASSQSLWGRAPGELFF.

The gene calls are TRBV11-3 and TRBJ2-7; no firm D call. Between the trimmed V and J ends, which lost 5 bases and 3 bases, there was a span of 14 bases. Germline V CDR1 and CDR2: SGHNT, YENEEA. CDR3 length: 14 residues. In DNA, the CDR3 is TGTGCCAGCAGCGGTCCCGGCAAAAACTACGAGCAGTACTTC. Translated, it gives CASSGPGKNYEQYF.

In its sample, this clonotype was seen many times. CDR3 bases: TGTGCCAGCAGCCCCGGACAGGGGCTAAACGAGCAGTACTTC. Protein product: CASSPGQGLNEQYF. The rearrangement joins TRBV6-2 or TRBV6-3 to TRBJ2-7, with 9 bases aligning to TRBD1. The V gene end was trimmed by 6 bases and the J gene end by 5 bases; junction bases not matched to a gene: 8. This CDR3 is 14 amino acids long. CDR1 is MNHEY, CDR2 SVGEGT, per germline.